This note documents a single TCR beta chain sequence. Its matching antigen is unknown. This record comes from a study of graft-versus-host responses after intestinal transplantation. Study-wide background: Recipients underwent multivisceral, liver-intestinal, or isolated intestinal transplants. Once they had received anti-thymocyte globulin induction, all recipients took tacrolimus and steroids for approximately 3 years.

Sequencing was performed with immunoSEQ multiplex PCR; in TCRdb, only in-frame clones are kept and a portion is missing. The sample shows tens of thousands of clones, 85% to 95% of them seen only once. Study results and caveats: Elevated graft-versus-host to host-versus-graft clonal ratios in allografts were recorded for patients with graft-donor T cell macrochimerism.

The CDR3 sequence is 15 residues long. CDR1 SGHVS and CDR2 FQNEAQ come from the germline V gene. V lost 2 bases to trimming and J lost 5 bases; unmatched junction nucleotides: 4. This chain links TRBV7-8 with TRBJ2-1, with TRBD1 identical over 9 bases. The clonotype comes from a human patient who received an intestinal transplant, so some T cells may come from the graft donor. Here the sequenced sample was PBMCs, taken roughly 39 weeks after intestinal transplant. For the CDR3, the DNA is TGTGCCAGCAGCTTAACAGGGGGCAAGAACAATGAGCAGTTCTTC. It encodes CASSLTGGKNNEQFF.